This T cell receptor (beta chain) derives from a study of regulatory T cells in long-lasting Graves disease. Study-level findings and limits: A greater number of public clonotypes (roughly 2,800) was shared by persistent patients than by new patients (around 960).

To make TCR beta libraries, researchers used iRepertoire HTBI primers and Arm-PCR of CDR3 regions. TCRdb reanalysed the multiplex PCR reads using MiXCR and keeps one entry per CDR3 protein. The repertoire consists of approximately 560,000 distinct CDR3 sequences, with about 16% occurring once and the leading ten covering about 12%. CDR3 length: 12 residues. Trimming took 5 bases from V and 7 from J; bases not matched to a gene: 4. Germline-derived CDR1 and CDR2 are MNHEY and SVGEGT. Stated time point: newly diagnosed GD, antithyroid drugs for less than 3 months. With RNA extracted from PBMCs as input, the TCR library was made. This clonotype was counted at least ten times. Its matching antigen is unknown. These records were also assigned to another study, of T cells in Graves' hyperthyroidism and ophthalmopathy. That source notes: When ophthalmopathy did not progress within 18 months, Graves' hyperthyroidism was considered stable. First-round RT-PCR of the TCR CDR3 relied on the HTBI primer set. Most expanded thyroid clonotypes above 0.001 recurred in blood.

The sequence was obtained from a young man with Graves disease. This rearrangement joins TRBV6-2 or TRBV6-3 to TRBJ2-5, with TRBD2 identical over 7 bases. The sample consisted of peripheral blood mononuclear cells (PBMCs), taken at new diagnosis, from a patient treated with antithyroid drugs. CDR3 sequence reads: CASSDGGRTQYF. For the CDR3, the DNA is TGTGCCAGCAGTGACGGCGGGAGGACCCAGTACTTC.